These 14 T cell receptor beta chains originate from one sample sequenced in a study of regulatory T cells in long-lasting Graves disease. Combining iRepertoire HTBI primers with Arm-PCR of CDR3 regions, the authors built TCR beta libraries. TCRdb called the multiplex PCR reads again in MiXCR, with one record for every CDR3 protein. In the table there are around 450,000 distinct CDR3 sequences, over 12% of which are singletons. Indicated time point: newly diagnosed GD, antithyroid drugs for less than 3 months. PBMCs provided the RNA from which the TCR library was made. The same data also went into a second study, on T cells in Graves' hyperthyroidism and ophthalmopathy.

The source was peripheral blood mononuclear cells (PBMCs), collected at new diagnosis, from a patient treated with antithyroid drugs. The receptors derive from a woman aged 40 to 50 with Graves disease.

At least ten counts were recorded for this clonotype. The V call is TRBV13, the J call TRBJ2-5; TRBD2 matches at 11 bases. CDR1 is PRHDT and CDR2 is FYEKMQ in the germline V gene (reference sequence). The V and J ends lost 3 bases and 2 bases, in that order; junction bases with no gene match: 5. This CDR3 spans 16 amino acids. In DNA, the CDR3 is TGTGCCAGCAGCTTGACTAGCGGGGACGCACAAGAGACCCAGTACTTC. Its protein product is CASSLTSGDAQETQYF.

This clonotype was seen at least ten times. The gene calls are TRBV11-2 and TRBJ2-7; 9 bases fit TRBD1. The CDR3 loop spans 14 amino acids. J lost 6 bases, V lost 6 bases, and 9 bases had no gene match. CDR1 is SGHAT and CDR2 is FQNNGV in the germline V gene. CDR3 residues: CASSSGQGKSEQYF. CDR3 coding DNA: TGTGCCAGCAGTTCCGGACAGGGGAAAAGCGAGCAGTACTTC.

This clonotype was found many times. The genes are TRBV7-2 and TRBJ2-7, with D possibly matching TRBD2 (6 bases). This CDR3 is built from 13 residues. The ends were cut back, 3 bases at V and 3 bases at J, with 9 bases in the middle. Germline V CDR1 and CDR2: SGHTA, FQGNSA. DNA for the CDR3: TGTGCCAGCAGCTTTAAGGGACTCTACGAGCAGTACTTC. Translating gives CASSFKGLYEQYF. The full variable domain, completed using reference TRBV7-2 and TRBJ2-7, is GAGVSQSPSNKVTEKGKDVELRCDPISGHTALYWYRQSLGQGLEFLIYFQGNSAPDKSGLPSDRFSAERTGGSVSTLTIQRTQQEDSAVYLCASSFKGLYEQYFGPGTRLTVT.

J is TRBJ2-7 and V is TRBV12-3 or TRBV12-4, with 9 bases lining up with TRBD2. This CDR3 has 16 residues. V dropped 10 bases and J dropped 4; count of bases not matched to a gene: 17. DNA of the CDR3: TGTGCCACCGCTTCGGGATTAGCGGGAGTGGCGTACGAGCAGTACTTC. Translating gives CATASGLAGVAYEQYF.

This chain links TRBV9 with TRBJ1-1; D not certain. V shed 0 bases and J shed 5 bases, with 14 bases lying between them. Looked up from germline, CDR1 is SGDLS and CDR2 is YYNGEE. The CDR3 is 15 amino acids. CDR3 sequence (DNA): TGTGCCAGCAGCGTAGTGGAAGATTTAACAACTGAAGCTTTCTTT. Residues: CASSVVEDLTTEAFF. The full variable domain, in which reference TRBV9 and TRBJ1-1 provide the parts outside the CDR3, is DSGVTQTPKHLITATGQRVTLRCSPRSGDLSVYWYQQSLDQGLQFLIQYYNGEERAKGNILERFSAQQFPDLHSELNLSSLELGDSALYFCASSVVEDLTTEAFFGQGTRLTVV.

This clonotype was seen at least ten times. The rearrangement uses TRBV3-1 and TRBJ2-2; D gene uncertain. CDR3 size: 13 residues. Trimming removed 2 bases at V and 8 bases at J, with 9 bases between. Germline CDR1 is LGHDT and CDR2 is YNNKEL (reference sequence). The CDR3 is CASSQQQWGELFF. The CDR3 coding sequence is TGTGCCAGCAGCCAACAACAGTGGGGGGAGCTGTTTTTT.

This chain uses TRBV28 with TRBJ2-7; possibly TRBD1 for D (6 bases). Per germline, CDR1 MDHEN and CDR2 SYDVKM. The CDR3 totals 14 residues. With 4 bases removed from V and 1 base from J, the gap between germline ends came to 11 bases. CDR3 coding DNA: TGTGCCAGCAGTTCCGGGACAACATCCTACGAGCAGTACTTC. Its protein is CASSSGTTSYEQYF.

The table lists this clonotype with a few counts. This sequence may be a read error, since a much larger clone differs from it by one base. V and J are TRBV10-3 and TRBJ1-2, with TRBD1 as a possible D gene (5 bases). V was clipped by 10 bases and J by 2 bases, with 14 bases between them. The CDR3 length is 13 residues. In germline, CDR1 is ENHRY, CDR2 SYGVKD. The CDR3 spells CATREDRNYGYTF. The CDR3 nucleotides read TGTGCCACCAGGGAGGATAGGAACTATGGCTACACCTTC.

In this sample, this clonotype turned up many times. The rearrangement joins TRBV20-1 to TRBJ2-3; TRBD2 agrees at 8 bases. Looked up from germline, CDR1 is DFQATT and CDR2 is SNEGSKA (reference sequence). This CDR3 spans 14 amino acids. Trimming cost V 6 bases and J 4 bases; bases outside gene matches: 9. The CDR3 here is CSAVAGLVADTQYF. CDR3 DNA: TGCAGTGCGGTGGCGGGACTAGTAGCAGATACGCAGTATTTT.

This clonotype showed up many times. V is TRBV12-3 or TRBV12-4 and J is TRBJ2-3; no clear D. Trimming removed 7 bases from V and 1 base from J, with 33 bases in between. The length of the CDR3 is 21 residues. The CDR3 DNA reads TGTGCCAGCATGCGTCTCTTTTTGGCCTCAGGCACTTGGGGTGGCACAGATACGCAGTATTTT. Translation: CASMRLFLASGTWGGTDTQYF.

In this sample, this clonotype turned up many times. This chain uses TRBV28 with TRBJ2-7; tentative D call: TRBD2 (6 bases). V was trimmed by 3 bases and J by 6 bases, leaving 12 bases between them. CDR1 is MDHEN and CDR2 is SYDVKM in the germline V gene. The CDR3 sequence is 13 residues long. The CDR3 coding sequence is TGTGCCAGCAGTTTCTGGGACTTCCGCGAGCAGTACTTC. Protein: CASSFWDFREQYF.

This clonotype has only a few counts. J is TRBJ1-2 and V is TRBV28; D ambiguous. This CDR3 is 10 amino acids long. Germline lookup yields CDR1 MDHEN and CDR2 SYDVKM. The V and J ends lost 9 bases and 2 bases respectively, with 4 bases between them. The CDR3: CASFNYGYTF. In DNA form, the CDR3 reads TGTGCCAGTTTCAACTATGGCTACACCTTC.

Many counts were recorded for this clonotype. The chain joins TRBV11-3 to TRBJ1-4, with TRBD1 as a possible D gene (6 bases). The CDR3 is 15 amino acids. Germline V CDR1 and CDR2: SGHNT, YENEEA. V was pared by 5 bases and J by 5 bases, with 15 bases between. The CDR3 DNA reads TGTGCCAGCAGCCTCCCGGGGGGCTCGAATGAAAAACTGTTTTTT. Its translation: CASSLPGGSNEKLFF.

This clonotype was detected a few times. The chain has TRBV18 and TRBJ2-2; 9 positions match TRBD2. The CDR3 contains 18 residues. The V and J ends lost 3 bases and 1 base, in that order; junction bases with no gene match: 9. The germline CDR1 and CDR2 sequences are KGHSH and LQKENI. This CDR3 is CASSPGTSSELNTGELFF. DNA of the CDR3: TGTGCCAGCTCACCCGGGACTAGCAGCGAGTTGAACACCGGGGAGCTGTTTTTT.